These T cell receptor beta chains were read from a single sample in a study of identical twins. From the 5' RACE reads, TCRdb called clonotypes with MiXCR, one entry per CDR3 protein. The top ten hold about 7% of the sample, which has about 340,000 distinct CDR3 sequences, about 12% seen once. The same sample was also studied in work on yellow fever vaccine responses in identical twins.

The sample was CD8+ T cells sorted from blood. These receptors came from a woman younger than 35 in good health. CDR3s include the opening cysteine and the closing phenylalanine or tryptophan. Each record gives: J gene, clone size, V gene, D gene, CDR3 DNA, CDR3 protein. The D gene is left open where the match is weak. Part of the rows lack a size; the others show once, few, many or a class for expanded clones.

TRBJ2-1,few,TRBV28,TRBD2,TGTGCCAGCAGCACCCCGACTAGCGGTATCAGCTCCTACAATGAGCAGTTCTTC,CASSTPTSGISSYNEQFF
TRBJ1-4,.,TRBV2,.,TGTGCCAGCAAGGAGGATTCCGGTGAAAAACTGTTTTTT,CASKEDSGEKLFF
TRBJ1-6,.,TRBV9,.,TGTACCAGCAGCGGGGAGCGGGATTCACCCCTCCACTTT,CTSSGERDSPLHF
TRBJ1-5,.,TRBV12-3/TRBV12-4,TRBD1,TGTGCCAGCAATACAGGGGGCGGCAATCAGCCCCAGCATTTT,CASNTGGGNQPQHF
TRBJ2-1,few,TRBV27,.,TGTGCCAGCAGTCTTTACCAGGAGACCTACAATGAGCAGTTCTTC,CASSLYQETYNEQFF
TRBJ2-1,.,TRBV7-9,.,TGTGCCAGCAGCCCCCTAGGGGCAGGGGACTTCTACAATGAGCAGTTCTTC,CASSPLGAGDFYNEQFF
TRBJ2-1,many,TRBV12-3/TRBV12-4,.,TGTGCCAGCAGCAAGGGGCAGGTCGGGTCCTACAATGAGCAGTTCTTC,CASSKGQVGSYNEQFF
TRBJ1-2,few,TRBV24-1,.,TGTGCCACCAGTGATTTATCCCCCCCAGGGACGGAAGGGGTGGGCTATGGCTACACCTTC,CATSDLSPPGTEGVGYGYTF
TRBJ1-1,few,TRBV12-3/TRBV12-4,TRBD1,TGTGCCAGCAGAACAGGGGGCCGAACTGAAGCTTTCTTT,CASRTGGRTEAFF
TRBJ2-7,.,TRBV4-2,.,TGTGCCAGCAGCCGGTACTTAGCGGAAATTACCTACGAGCAGTACTTC,CASSRYLAEITYEQYF
TRBJ2-1,few,TRBV9,TRBD2,TGTGCCAGCAGCGAAAGCGGGGCGAGGTACAATGAGCAGTTCTTC,CASSESGARYNEQFF
TRBJ2-1,.,TRBV2,TRBD2,TGTGCCAGCATCTTAGGACTAGCGGTGAACAATGAGCAGTTCTTC,CASILGLAVNNEQFF
TRBJ2-2,few,TRBV24-1,.,TGTGCCACCAGTGATTGGACAGCCAGAGGGGAGCTGTTTTTT,CATSDWTARGELFF
TRBJ2-5,few,TRBV7-9,TRBD2,TGTGCCAGCATTGCGGGGGTCGCAGAGACCCAGTACTTC,CASIAGVAETQYF
TRBJ1-1,few,TRBV18,.,TGTGCCAGCTCGAGGTTTTTAGGGGCGTTTTTTATTTACACTGAAGCTTTCTTT,CASSRFLGAFFIYTEAFF
TRBJ1-1,many,TRBV4-2,.,TGTGCCAGCAGCCAAGAGGACTTCATAAACACTGAAGCTTTCTTT,CASSQEDFINTEAFF
TRBJ1-2,few,TRBV20-1,TRBD1,TGCAGTGCTAGAGCCTTGACCGGGACAGGGGATCTTGGCTACACCTTC,CSARALTGTGDLGYTF
TRBJ1-1,.,TRBV6-5,.,TGTGCCAGCAGTTACTCGAAGCGGAACACTGAAGCTTTCTTT,CASSYSKRNTEAFF
TRBJ2-1,few,TRBV24-1,.,TGTGCCACCAGTGATTTTGGCGGAAACAATGAGCAGTTCTTC,CATSDFGGNNEQFF
TRBJ2-3,.,TRBV28,.,TGTGCCAGCAGTTTAGGGAACAGCGGGACAGGTCAAGATACGCAGTATTTT,CASSLGNSGTGQDTQYF
TRBJ2-7,.,TRBV19,TRBD2,TGTGCCAGTAGTATTTCTAGCGGGAGTGTTGAGCAGTACTTC,CASSISSGSVEQYF
TRBJ2-1,few,TRBV29-1,.,TGCAGCGTCCAGGACCCGAGCTCCTACAATGAGCAGTTCTTC,CSVQDPSSYNEQFF
TRBJ2-1,few,TRBV19,.,TGTGCCAGTAGTATCCCACCTGAGCAGTTCTTC,CASSIPPEQFF
TRBJ2-1,.,TRBV7-9,.,TGTGCCAGCAGCTCCTTAAAGGGACCCGACGGGGACAATGAGCAGTTCTTC,CASSSLKGPDGDNEQFF
TRBJ2-7,few,TRBV2,TRBD2,TGTGCCAGCTCCAGGACTAGCGGGAGGCCCGAGCAGTACTTC,CASSRTSGRPEQYF
TRBJ2-3,.,TRBV5-1,.,TGCGCCAGCAGCTTATTGCAGGAGAGAAGCACAGATACGCAGTATTTT,CASSLLQERSTDTQYF
TRBJ2-3,.,TRBV18,TRBD2,TGTGCCAGCTCACCGACTAGCGGGCGTCAGGATACGCAGTATTTT,CASSPTSGRQDTQYF
TRBJ2-7,few,TRBV12-3/TRBV12-4,.,TGTGCCAGCAGTTTCGGCTCTCCCTACGAGCAGTACTTC,CASSFGSPYEQYF
TRBJ2-2,.,TRBV7-2,TRBD2,TGTGCCAGCAGCCCATGGACTAGCGGGGGGGCCTCCGGGGAGCTGTTTTTT,CASSPWTSGGASGELFF
TRBJ2-3,.,TRBV29-1,.,TGCAGCGTTGACGGACTACATCCTAGCACAGATACGCAGTATTTT,CSVDGLHPSTDTQYF
TRBJ2-2,.,TRBV29-1,.,TGCAGCGTCGTCCTTCCGGGGAGCGGGTACACCGGGGAGCTGTTTTTT,CSVVLPGSGYTGELFF
TRBJ1-2,.,TRBV7-2,.,TGTGCCAGCAGCTTTCCTGGTAGAAGGGGCGTGGACTATGGCTACACCTTC,CASSFPGRRGVDYGYTF
TRBJ2-5,.,TRBV4-1,.,TGCGCCAGCGCCTTTCAGGGGAGAGAAGAGACCCAGTACTTC,CASAFQGREETQYF
TRBJ1-1,few,TRBV4-1,.,TGCGCCAGCAGCCAAGCTCCGGGGGCGGGAACTGAAGCTTTCTTT,CASSQAPGAGTEAFF
TRBJ1-4,.,TRBV7-9,.,TGTGCCAGCAGCTTCGTAGACGGTAGAGAAAAACTGTTTTTT,CASSFVDGREKLFF
TRBJ2-1,few,TRBV5-1,TRBD1,TGCGCCAGCAGCTTGGGCTTGGACAGGGACAATGAGCAGTTCTTC,CASSLGLDRDNEQFF
TRBJ2-1,many,TRBV27,TRBD2,TGTGCCAGCAGTTTATCTAGCGGGAAAACCTACAATGAGCAGTTCTTC,CASSLSSGKTYNEQFF
TRBJ1-1,.,TRBV12-3/TRBV12-4,TRBD1,TGTGCCAGCAGCCGGGACAGGGGGCAAACTGAAGCTTTCTTT,CASSRDRGQTEAFF
TRBJ2-7,.,TRBV2,TRBD1,TGTGCCAGCAGTGGACGGGACAGGGGTTCCTACGAGCAGTACTTC,CASSGRDRGSYEQYF
TRBJ2-1,many,TRBV6-5,.,TGTGCCAGCAGTTACGGGGGACAATACAATGAGCAGTTCTTC,CASSYGGQYNEQFF
TRBJ2-7,few,TRBV5-5,TRBD1,TGTGCCAGCAGCTTGTGGACAGGGAGAACCTACGAGCAGTACTTC,CASSLWTGRTYEQYF
TRBJ2-1,few,TRBV4-2,TRBD2,TGTGCCAGCAGCGAAAGATTGGCCGGGACTAGTCCCGCGAAGGCTATCAATGAGCAGTTCTTC,CASSERLAGTSPAKAINEQFF
TRBJ2-1,few,TRBV3-1,.,TGTGCCAGCAGCCAAGATCAGGTAACCGTAGGTGGCAATGAGCAGTTCTTC,CASSQDQVTVGGNEQFF
TRBJ2-2,few,TRBV15,TRBD1,TGTGCCACCAACGGACAGGGGGCCGGGGAGCTGTTTTTT,CATNGQGAGELFF
TRBJ1-4,.,TRBV5-6,.,TGTGCCAGCAGCTTGTCCGGGTTTAATGAAAAACTGTTTTTT,CASSLSGFNEKLFF
TRBJ2-1,few,TRBV7-9,.,TGTGCCAGCAGCCTAGATACCAAGCAAGATGAGCAGTTCTTC,CASSLDTKQDEQFF
TRBJ2-7,few,TRBV3-1,TRBD1,TGTGCCAGCAGCCCCCGACAGGGAAGGGAAGACGAGCAGTACTTC,CASSPRQGREDEQYF
TRBJ2-1,few,TRBV28,.,TGTGCCAGCAGTTTTGACAGTATGAGCAATGAGCAGTTCTTC,CASSFDSMSNEQFF
TRBJ2-2,.,TRBV4-1,.,TGCGCCAGCAGCCAACTAGGAGCCGGGGAGCTGTTTTTT,CASSQLGAGELFF
TRBJ2-3,few,TRBV11-2,TRBD2,TGTGCCAGCAGCTTAGTTCTACCTATGGGACTAGTGGCAGATACGCAGTATTTT,CASSLVLPMGLVADTQYF
TRBJ2-7,few,TRBV3-1,TRBD1,TGTGCCAGCAGTCACCGGACAGGGCTTGTCGACGAGCAGTACTTC,CASSHRTGLVDEQYF